This TCR beta chain comes out of a study of neurological immune-mediated disorders. Regarding the study as a whole: The study found no CDR3 amino acid sequences shared by expanded clones across subjects, suggesting private repertoires in all groups.

The cDNA was synthesized by means of template-switch 5'RACE, which was carried out with 10-nucleotide random UMIs. TCRdb ran MiXCR on the 5' RACE reads and lists one entry per CDR3 protein. The sample includes approximately 20,000 distinct CDR3 sequences, around a quarter of them seen just once. Points on this clonotype: Its antigen is undetermined.

The source material was PBMCs. The TCR was taken from a man between 50 and 59 years old with HTLV-1-associated myelopathy (HAM/TSP).

CDR3 residues: CASSPGTGSSYEQYF. CDR3 DNA sequence: TGTGCCAGCAGCCCGGGGACAGGGTCCTCCTACGAGCAGTACTTC. V usage is TRBV7-6 and J usage is TRBJ2-7; TRBD1 matches 9 bases. The germline V gene encodes CDR1 SGHVS and CDR2 FNYEAQ. The CDR3 covers 15 residues. J gave up 0 bases and V 5 bases, and 5 bases lay outside the gene matches.